This T cell receptor (beta chain) appears in the sequencing data of a study of T cell responses to AZD1222 COVID-19 vaccine. Only in-frame clones appear in the TCRdb table, and some are missing; sequencing was by immunoSEQ multiplex PCR. The table lists 80,000 to 95,000 clones, about 88% of them singletons. Notes on this clone: The junction departs from germline at one end; a sequencing error may be responsible.

From germline, CDR1 is SGHRS and CDR2 YFSETQ. This CDR3 contains 17 residues. This sample comprised peripheral blood, obtained 28 days after the second AZD1222 dose. The source is an adult who received the AZD1222 COVID-19 vaccine. The V and J genes are TRBV5-1 and TRBJ2-5; 7 nucleotides align to TRBD1. CDR3 in DNA: TGCGCCAGCAGCGCATACTTAATACAGGGGCGCCAAGAAACCCAGTACTTC. Translating gives CASSAYLIQGRQETQYF.